This T cell receptor beta chain comes out of a study of blood T cell repertoires in COVID-19. Study-wide context: Researchers got acute and convalescent COVID-19 samples from the United States, Italy and Spain. Sources were T cells, B-cell-depleted T cells, or PBMCs; the material itself was cDNA or gDNA.

This CDR3 has 16 residues. Germline CDR1 reads MDHEN; CDR2 reads SYDVKM. Losses at the gene ends were 8 bases for V and 6 bases for J; bases not matched to a gene: 15. The authors' processing: Amplification with reference gene primers provided the estimates of nucleated cell counts. Libraries were prepared by immunoSEQ multiplex PCR; TCRdb keeps only in-frame clonotypes and omits some of them. V, J and clone size are taken as reported in that table, and D and trimming were inferred from the DNA itself. This table holds roughly 80,000 clones, roughly 80% found once. The TCR comes from a human donor in a cohort sampled during active COVID-19. The chain joins TRBV28 to TRBJ2-3; 9 bases line up with TRBD1. Sample: peripheral blood. The CDR3 here is CASERVWGQGRDTQYF. The CDR3 DNA follows: TGTGCCAGCGAGAGAGTGTGGGGACAGGGTCGGGATACGCAGTATTTT.